The 25 T cell receptor beta chains given below trace back to one sample, sequenced in a study of T cell changes during pregnancy in multiple sclerosis. Assay used: immunoSEQ multiplex PCR; TCRdb lists only in-frame clones, some missing. Of about 44,000 clones in the sample, 75% to 95% were seen once. The sample here was CD4+ T cells from peripheral blood mononuclear cells, taken before pregnancy. The origin of the receptors is a female donor with multiple sclerosis, enrolled in a pregnancy study.

The chain has TRBV19 and TRBJ2-2; TRBD1 is a possible D gene (5 bases). CDR1 and CDR2 from the germline V gene are LNHDA and SQIVND (reference sequence). V gave up 3 bases and J gave up 4 bases, with 12 bases separating them. The CDR3 length is 15 residues. The CDR3 sequence: CASSMGPISTGELFF. CDR3 coding DNA: TGTGCCAGTAGTATGGGGCCTATCAGCACCGGGGAGCTGTTTTTT.

This chain joins TRBV5-1 and TRBJ1-3, with D uncertain. The CDR3 contains 16 residues. Between the trimmed V and J ends, which lost 1 base and 0 bases, there was a span of 11 bases. From germline, CDR1 is SGHRS and CDR2 YFSETQ. In DNA, the CDR3 is TGCGCCAGCAGCTTGAACCAGGTCGGCTCTGGAAACACCATATATTTT. As protein: CASSLNQVGSGNTIYF.

V gene TRBV7-3 combines with J gene TRBJ2-4; 8 bases line up with TRBD1. Germline assignment: CDR1 SGHTA and CDR2 FQGTGA. The V gene end was trimmed by 2 bases and the J gene end by 7 bases; junction bases not matched to a gene: 10. This CDR3 spans 16 amino acids. The CDR3 DNA follows: TGTGCCAGCAGCTTAGACCCCCTGACAGGGGTTAACATTCAGTACTTC. Its translation is CASSLDPLTGVNIQYF.

The V call is TRBV12-5, the J call TRBJ2-1; possibly TRBD2 for D (5 bases). The V end was cut by 2 bases, the J end by 6 bases, with 8 bases between. Germline loops: CDR1 LGHNT, CDR2 FRNRAP. The CDR3 consists of 13 residues. The CDR3 region is CASGLSGLNEQFF. The CDR3 DNA reads as TGTGCTAGTGGTTTGTCCGGACTCAATGAGCAGTTCTTC.

The chain carries TRBV9 and TRBJ2-1; the D gene is possibly TRBD1 (6 bases). The CDR3 loop spans 15 amino acids. Looked up from germline, CDR1 is SGDLS and CDR2 is YYNGEE. V was trimmed by 4 bases and J by 1 base, leaving 12 bases between them. The CDR3 here is CASSLVGASYNEQFF. CDR3 nucleotide sequence: TGTGCCAGCAGCCTCGTGGGGGCATCCTACAATGAGCAGTTCTTC.

This clone was seen a single time. This chain joins TRBV5-3 and TRBJ1-2; 7 nucleotides agree with TRBD1. TRBV5-3 is filed as an ORF, its function uncertain. The CDR3 sequence is 14 residues long. J lost 4 bases, V lost 3 bases, and 6 bases had no gene match. The CDR3 region is CARSSVRGSYGYTF. CDR3 sequence (DNA): TGTGCCAGAAGCTCCGTCAGGGGGTCCTATGGCTACACCTTC.

As regards this clone: The same CDR3 is also encoded by other DNA sequences in this sample. The genes are TRBV30 and TRBJ2-7, with D unresolved. CDR1 is GTSNPN and CDR2 is SVGIG in the germline V gene (reference sequence). The V gene lost 0 bases and the J gene lost 1 base, with 4 bases spanning the gap. The CDR3 contains 12 residues. CDR3 sequence reads: CAWSVSSYEQYF. The CDR3 DNA follows: TGTGCCTGGAGTGTATCATCCTACGAGCAGTACTTC.

V and J are TRBV7-7 and TRBJ2-5; 9 bases line up with TRBD2. With V trimmed by 0 bases and J by 4 bases, 6 bases remained unmatched. CDR3 length: 16 amino acids. Germline assignment: CDR1 SSHAT and CDR2 FNYEAQ (reference sequence). Here the CDR3 DNA reads TGTGCCAGCAGCTTAGCAGGAGCGGGGGGCCGAGAGACCCAGTACTTC. Amino acids: CASSLAGAGGRETQYF.

This chain uses TRBV5-1 with TRBJ1-3; no definite D call. CDR3 size: 14 residues. The germline V gene encodes CDR1 SGHRS and CDR2 YFSETQ. Trimming cost V 8 bases and J 0 bases, with 12 bases left between them. The chain's CDR3 is CASRSEHSGNTIYF. CDR3 DNA: TGCGCCAGTCGAAGCGAACACTCTGGAAACACCATATATTTT.

The J gene is TRBJ1-2, the V gene TRBV18; 7 bases align to TRBD1. Germline V CDR1 and CDR2: KGHSH, LQKENI. CDR3 length equals 14 residues. Unmatched junction bases numbered 6, after V lost 0 bases and J lost 8 bases. The chain's CDR3 is CASSPPTGVVGYTF. The CDR3 region has the DNA TGTGCCAGCTCACCACCCACAGGGGTGGTCGGCTACACCTTC.

The chain has TRBV28 and TRBJ1-5, with 7 bases identical to TRBD1. V dropped 6 bases and J dropped 16; count of bases not matched to a gene: 12. The CDR3 consists of 12 residues. Germline V CDR1 and CDR2: MDHEN, SYDVKM. The CDR3 reads CASSRNNDRVHF. DNA for the CDR3: TGTGCCAGCAGCCGAAATAATGACAGGGTCCATTTT.

V and J are TRBV29-1 and TRBJ2-3, with D uncertain. The CDR3 has 13 residues. Germline lookup yields CDR1 SQVTM and CDR2 ANQGSEA. V lost 7 bases and J lost 2, with 13 bases in between. CDR3 sequence (DNA): TGCAGCGGAGCTACCGCCCCCACAGATACGCAGTATTTT. This sequence encodes CSGATAPTDTQYF.

This chain uses TRBV7-9 with TRBJ1-2; TRBD1 matches 12 bases. The germline gives CDR1 SEHNR, CDR2 FQNEAQ (reference sequence). The CDR3 is 14 amino acids. Trimming at V came to 7 bases and at J to 7 bases, leaving 7 bases not matched to a gene. This CDR3 reads CASTTGTGGVGYTF. CDR3 sequence (DNA): TGTGCCAGCACAACCGGGACAGGGGGCGTTGGCTACACCTTC.

The chain uses TRBV30 and TRBJ2-3, with 8 bases matching TRBD2. With V trimmed by 2 bases and J by 4 bases, 8 bases remained unmatched. From germline, CDR1 is GTSNPN and CDR2 SVGIG (reference sequence). This CDR3 has 15 amino acids. The CDR3 DNA reads as TGTGCCTGGAGTTTCCCGAGCGGGAGAGCAGATACGCAGTATTTT. It specifies CAWSFPSGRADTQYF.

This chain joins TRBV19 and TRBJ2-5; 8 bases map to TRBD1. The CDR3 has 15 residues. Germline assignment: CDR1 LNHDA and CDR2 SQIVND (reference sequence). Germline trimming cut 5 bases from V and 6 bases from J; bases unmatched to any gene: 11. DNA for the CDR3: TGTGCCAGTAGTTTCGGACAGGGAGAGGAGAAGACCCAGTACTTC. Translating gives CASSFGQGEEKTQYF.

The chain combines TRBV29-1 with TRBJ1-2; TRBD1 is a possible D gene (6 bases). Germline CDR1 reads SQVTM; CDR2 reads ANQGSEA. This CDR3 spans 12 amino acids. V was trimmed by 7 bases and J by 2 bases, leaving 11 bases between them. CDR3 coding DNA: TGCAGCGCTACCGGGACAAACTATGGCTACACCTTC. This translates into CSATGTNYGYTF. Variable domain in full (rest from reference TRBV29-1 and TRBJ1-2): SAVISQKPSRDICQRGTSLTIQCQVDSQVTMMFWYRQQPGQSLTLIATANQGSEATYESGFVIDKFPISRPNLTFSTLTVSNMSPEDSSIYLCSATGTNYGYTFGSGTRLTVV.

This chain connects TRBV11-2 to TRBJ2-1, with TRBD2 identical over 8 bases. Trimming at V came to 5 bases and at J to 0 bases, leaving 3 bases not matched to a gene. In germline, CDR1 is SGHAT, CDR2 FQNNGV. CDR3 length equals 15 residues. The CDR3, as DNA: TGTGCCAGCAGCCAAAGCGGGAGCTCCTACAATGAGCAGTTCTTC. Translating gives CASSQSGSSYNEQFF.

This clone was detected only once. V is TRBV4-2 and J is TRBJ1-2; D might be TRBD1 (6 bases). Germline V gene data show CDR1 as LGHNA and CDR2 as YNFKEQ. Deletions cut 1 base from V and 4 bases from J, with 19 bases between. The CDR3 contains 17 residues. CDR3 DNA: TGTGCCAGCAGCCAAGTTGGAAGGGGGTCGTTGAGCTATGGCTACACCTTC. It encodes CASSQVGRGSLSYGYTF.

The chain uses TRBV15 and TRBJ1-1; D not certain. Germline V gene data show CDR1 as LNHNV and CDR2 as YYDKDF (reference sequence). Trimming removed 1 base from V and 4 bases from J, with 13 bases in between. The CDR3 is 15 amino acids. The CDR3 sequence: CATSRGNFPGTEAFF. The DNA for the CDR3 is TGTGCCACCAGCAGAGGTAACTTTCCAGGCACTGAAGCTTTCTTT.

This chain connects TRBV11-2 to TRBJ2-2, with 9 bases lining up with TRBD1. Germline values: CDR1 SGHAT, CDR2 FQNNGV. V lost 2 bases to trimming and J lost 8 bases; unmatched junction nucleotides: 6. This CDR3 is 15 amino acids long. CDR3 region: CASSLLQGATGELFF. Written as DNA, the CDR3 is TGTGCCAGCAGCTTATTACAGGGGGCAACAGGGGAGCTGTTTTTT. Full variable domain (rest looked up from reference TRBV11-2 and TRBJ2-2): EAGVAQSPRYKIIEKRQSVAFWCNPISGHATLYWYQQILGQGPKLLIQFQNNGVVDDSQLPKDRFSAERLKGVDSTLKIQPAKLEDSAVYLCASSLLQGATGELFFGEGSRLTVL.

As DNA, the CDR3 is TGCGCCGTTGCGGACAGGGGAAGGAACACTGAAGCTTTCTTT. It is translated as CAVADRGRNTEAFF. J is TRBJ1-1 and V is TRBV10-2; 9 bases agree with TRBD1. CDR1 WSHSY and CDR2 SAAADI come from the germline V gene. This CDR3 region has 14 residues. Trimming removed 11 bases from V and 1 base from J; junction bases left unmatched: 8.

The CDR3 reads CASSPSSGIATQYF. In nucleotides, the CDR3 is TGTGCCAGCAGTCCATCTAGCGGGATTGCTACCCAGTACTTC. The genes are TRBV6-1 and TRBJ2-5; 9 positions agree with TRBD2. With V trimmed by 5 bases and J by 8 bases, 9 bases remained unmatched. There are 14 residues in the CDR3. Germline V gene lookup returns CDR1 MNHNS and CDR2 SASEGT.

V usage is TRBV9 and J usage is TRBJ1-2; D gene uncertain. Looked up from germline, CDR1 is SGDLS and CDR2 is YYNGEE. The length of the CDR3 is 15 residues. Trimming took off 0 bases at V and 0 bases at J, with 9 bases between the two ends. For the CDR3, the DNA is TGTGCCAGCAGCGTAGGTAACACCGCTAACTATGGCTACACCTTC. Translation: CASSVGNTANYGYTF.

The chain uses TRBV6-5 and TRBJ1-5, with a weak D call TRBD1 (6 bases). CDR3 length: 15 residues. Trimming left V 6 bases short and J 3 bases short, with 15 bases between. Germline assignment: CDR1 MNHEY and CDR2 SVGAGI. CDR3 loop: CASSSAGGANQPQHF. Written as DNA, the CDR3 is TGTGCCAGCAGCTCGGCTGGGGGGGCCAATCAGCCCCAGCATTTT.

The CDR3 loop is CASSPWVGAEAFF. The CDR3 DNA reads TGTGCCAGCAGTCCTTGGGTAGGGGCTGAAGCTTTCTTT. V gene TRBV27 combines with J gene TRBJ1-1; possible D gene TRBD1, 5 bases. Germline assignment: CDR1 MNHEY and CDR2 SMNVEV (reference sequence). The CDR3 sequence is 13 residues long. V was pared by 5 bases and J by 6 bases, with 13 bases between.